This TCR beta chain was observed in a study of blood T cell repertoires in COVID-19. Study overall: Sample material is recorded as cDNA or gDNA derived from T cells, B-cell-depleted T cells, or PBMCs.

The germline V gene encodes CDR1 MNHEY and CDR2 SMNVEV (reference sequence). The CDR3 consists of 12 residues. The V and J ends lost 5 bases and 7 bases respectively, with 12 bases between them. All enrollees were roughly 18 to 89 years old and from fewer than 25 US areas. In assigning cohorts, the study relied on participant-reported clinical history. No more than 2 weeks before study entry, exposed participants had met a case of COVID-19. Profiling relied on immunoSEQ multiplex PCR, and the TCRdb table lists in-frame clones only, not all of them. This repertoire shows around 200,000 clones, approximately 86% found once; its top ten account for 4.5% to 5.5%.

The chain carries TRBV27 and TRBJ2-7; perhaps TRBD2 as D (5 bases). Sequences were obtained from PBMCs or T cells enriched from blood (not recorded which). This sequence was found in a woman in her 30s who had been exposed to COVID-19. CDR3 sequence: CASSPPRGEQYF. The CDR3 bases are TGTGCCAGCAGTCCCCCCCGGGGAGAGCAGTACTTC.